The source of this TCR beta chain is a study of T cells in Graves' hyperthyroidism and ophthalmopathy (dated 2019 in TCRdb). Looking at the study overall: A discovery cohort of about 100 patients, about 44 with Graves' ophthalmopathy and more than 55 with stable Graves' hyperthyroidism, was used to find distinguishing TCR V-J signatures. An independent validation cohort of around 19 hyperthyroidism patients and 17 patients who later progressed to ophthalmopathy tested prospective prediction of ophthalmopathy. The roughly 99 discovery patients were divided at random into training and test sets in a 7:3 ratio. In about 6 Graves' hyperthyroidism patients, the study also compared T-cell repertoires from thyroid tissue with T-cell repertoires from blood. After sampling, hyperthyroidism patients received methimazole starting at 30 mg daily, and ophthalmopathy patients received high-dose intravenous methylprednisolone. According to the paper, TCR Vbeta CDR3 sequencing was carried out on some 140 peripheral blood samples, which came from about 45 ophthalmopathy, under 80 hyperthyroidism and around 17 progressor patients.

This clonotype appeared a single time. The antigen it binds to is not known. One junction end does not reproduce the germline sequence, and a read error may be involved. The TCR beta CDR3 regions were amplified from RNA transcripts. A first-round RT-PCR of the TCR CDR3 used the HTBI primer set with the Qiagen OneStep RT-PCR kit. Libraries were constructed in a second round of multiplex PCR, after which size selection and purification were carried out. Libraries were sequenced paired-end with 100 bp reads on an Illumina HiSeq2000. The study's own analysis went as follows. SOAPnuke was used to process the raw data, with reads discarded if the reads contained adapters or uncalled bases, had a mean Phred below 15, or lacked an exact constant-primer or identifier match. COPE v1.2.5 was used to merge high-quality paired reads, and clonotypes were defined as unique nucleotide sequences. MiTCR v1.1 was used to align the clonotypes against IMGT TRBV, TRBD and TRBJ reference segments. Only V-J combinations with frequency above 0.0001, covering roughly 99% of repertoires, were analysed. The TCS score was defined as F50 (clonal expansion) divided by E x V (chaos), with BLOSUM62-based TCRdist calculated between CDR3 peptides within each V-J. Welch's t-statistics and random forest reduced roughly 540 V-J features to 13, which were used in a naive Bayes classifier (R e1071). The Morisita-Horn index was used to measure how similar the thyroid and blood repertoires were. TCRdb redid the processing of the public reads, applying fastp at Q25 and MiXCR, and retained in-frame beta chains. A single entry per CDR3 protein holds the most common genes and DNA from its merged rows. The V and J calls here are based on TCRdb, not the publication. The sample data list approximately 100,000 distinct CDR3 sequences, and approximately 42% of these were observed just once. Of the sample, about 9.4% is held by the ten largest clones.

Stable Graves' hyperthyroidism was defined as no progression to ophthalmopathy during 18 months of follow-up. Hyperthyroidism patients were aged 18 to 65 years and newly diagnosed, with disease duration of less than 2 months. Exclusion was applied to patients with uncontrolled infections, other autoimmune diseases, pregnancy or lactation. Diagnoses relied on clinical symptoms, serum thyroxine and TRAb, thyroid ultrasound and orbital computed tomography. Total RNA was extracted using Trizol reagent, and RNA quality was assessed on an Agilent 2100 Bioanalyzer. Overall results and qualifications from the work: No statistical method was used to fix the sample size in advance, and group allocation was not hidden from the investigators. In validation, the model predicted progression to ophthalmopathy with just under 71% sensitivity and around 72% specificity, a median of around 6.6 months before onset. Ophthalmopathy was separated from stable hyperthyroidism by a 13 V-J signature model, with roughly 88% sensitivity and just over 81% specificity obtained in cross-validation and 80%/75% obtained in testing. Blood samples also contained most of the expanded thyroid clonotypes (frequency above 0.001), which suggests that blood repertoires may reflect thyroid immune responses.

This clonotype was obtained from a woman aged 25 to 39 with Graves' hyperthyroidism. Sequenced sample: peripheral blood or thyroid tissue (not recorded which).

The sequenced DNA: TGTGCCACCAGCAACCCCAGCAGCTTTTCACAGGGTTACGAGCAGTGCTTC. Its product reads: CATSNPSSFSQGYEQCF. The chain is assembled from TRBV15 and TRBJ2-7, and the D gene may be TRBD1, 6 bases matching. Including cysteine and phenylalanine, the CDR3 has 17 amino acids. Only CDR3 DNA is held: 51 bases, read in frame from base 1. CDR1 and CDR2, per the germline V gene (reference sequence), are LNHNV and YYDKDF.